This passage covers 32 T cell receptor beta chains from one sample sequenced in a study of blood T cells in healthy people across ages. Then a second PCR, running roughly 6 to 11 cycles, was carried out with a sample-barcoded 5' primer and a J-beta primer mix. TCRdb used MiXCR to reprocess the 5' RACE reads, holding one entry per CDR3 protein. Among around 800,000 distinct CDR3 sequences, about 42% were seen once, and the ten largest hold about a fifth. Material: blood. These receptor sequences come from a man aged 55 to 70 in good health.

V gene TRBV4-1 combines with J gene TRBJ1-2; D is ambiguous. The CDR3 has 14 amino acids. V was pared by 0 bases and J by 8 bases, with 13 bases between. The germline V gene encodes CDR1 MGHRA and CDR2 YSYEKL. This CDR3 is CASSQDQFGRGYTF. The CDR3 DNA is TGCGCCAGCAGCCAAGATCAGTTTGGTCGGGGCTACACCTTC.

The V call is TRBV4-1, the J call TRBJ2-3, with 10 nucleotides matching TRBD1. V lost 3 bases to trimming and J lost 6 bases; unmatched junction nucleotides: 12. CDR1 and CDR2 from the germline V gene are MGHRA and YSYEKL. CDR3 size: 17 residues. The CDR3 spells CASSHSGTGVLVDTQYF. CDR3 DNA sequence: TGCGCCAGCAGCCATTCCGGGACAGGGGTCCTGGTGGATACGCAGTATTTT.

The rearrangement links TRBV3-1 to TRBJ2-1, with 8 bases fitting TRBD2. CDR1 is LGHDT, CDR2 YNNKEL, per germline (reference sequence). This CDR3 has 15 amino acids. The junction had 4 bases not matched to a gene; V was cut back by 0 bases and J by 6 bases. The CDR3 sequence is CASSQDRGGLNEQFF. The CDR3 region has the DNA TGTGCCAGCAGCCAAGATCGCGGGGGGCTCAATGAGCAGTTCTTC.

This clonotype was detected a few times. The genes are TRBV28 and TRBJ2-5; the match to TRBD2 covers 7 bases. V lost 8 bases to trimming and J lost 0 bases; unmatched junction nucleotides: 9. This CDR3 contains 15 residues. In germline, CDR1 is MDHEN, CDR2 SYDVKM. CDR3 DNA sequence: TGTGCCAGCTGGGGGAGGGAATCGTACCAAGAGACCCAGTACTTC. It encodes CASWGRESYQETQYF. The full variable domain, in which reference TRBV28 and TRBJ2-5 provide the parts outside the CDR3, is DVKVTQSSRYLVKRTGEKVFLECVQDMDHENMFWYRQDPGLGLRLIYFSYDVKMKEKGDIPEGYSVSREKKERFSLILESASTNQTSMYLCASWGRESYQETQYFGPGTRLLVL.

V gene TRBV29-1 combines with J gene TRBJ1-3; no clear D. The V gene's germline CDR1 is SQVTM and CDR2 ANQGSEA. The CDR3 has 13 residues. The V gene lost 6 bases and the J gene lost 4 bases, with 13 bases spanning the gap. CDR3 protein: CSVSRSTGNTIYF. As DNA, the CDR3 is TGCAGCGTATCTAGGAGTACCGGAAACACCATATATTTT.

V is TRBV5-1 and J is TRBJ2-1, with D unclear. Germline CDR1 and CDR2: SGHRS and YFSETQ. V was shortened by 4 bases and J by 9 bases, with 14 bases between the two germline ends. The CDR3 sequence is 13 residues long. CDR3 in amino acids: CASSPPTRTEQFF. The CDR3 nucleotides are TGCGCCAGCAGCCCTCCTACCAGGACTGAGCAGTTCTTC.

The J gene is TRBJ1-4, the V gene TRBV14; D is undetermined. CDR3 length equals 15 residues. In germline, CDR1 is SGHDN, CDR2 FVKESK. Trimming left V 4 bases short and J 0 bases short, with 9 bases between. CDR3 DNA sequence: TGTGCCAGCAGCCCTGGGCCAGCAACTAATGAAAAACTGTTTTTT. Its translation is CASSPGPATNEKLFF.

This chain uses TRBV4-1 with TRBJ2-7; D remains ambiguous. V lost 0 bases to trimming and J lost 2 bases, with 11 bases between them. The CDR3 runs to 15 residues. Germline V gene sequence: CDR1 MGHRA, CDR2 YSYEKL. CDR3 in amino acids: CASSQDRRSTYEQYF. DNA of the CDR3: TGCGCCAGCAGCCAAGATCGCCGCTCGACCTACGAGCAGTACTTC.

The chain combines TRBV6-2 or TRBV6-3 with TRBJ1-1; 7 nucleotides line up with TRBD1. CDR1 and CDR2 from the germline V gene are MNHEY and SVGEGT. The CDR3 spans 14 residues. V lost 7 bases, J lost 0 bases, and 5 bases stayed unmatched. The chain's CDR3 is CASNRGLMNTEAFF. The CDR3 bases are TGTGCCAGCAATAGGGGGCTGATGAACACTGAAGCTTTCTTT.

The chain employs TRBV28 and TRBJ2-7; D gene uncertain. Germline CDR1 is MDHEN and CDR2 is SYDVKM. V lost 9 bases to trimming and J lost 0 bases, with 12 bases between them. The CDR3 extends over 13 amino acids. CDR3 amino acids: CASLESGSYEQYF. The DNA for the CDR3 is TGTGCCAGTTTAGAATCCGGCTCCTACGAGCAGTACTTC.

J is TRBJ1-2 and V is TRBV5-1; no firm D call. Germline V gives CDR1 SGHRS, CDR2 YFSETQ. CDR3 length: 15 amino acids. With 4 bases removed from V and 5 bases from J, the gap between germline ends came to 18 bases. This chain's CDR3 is CASSPLNHLLYGYTF. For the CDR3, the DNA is TGCGCCAGCAGCCCGTTGAACCACCTATTGTATGGCTACACCTTC.

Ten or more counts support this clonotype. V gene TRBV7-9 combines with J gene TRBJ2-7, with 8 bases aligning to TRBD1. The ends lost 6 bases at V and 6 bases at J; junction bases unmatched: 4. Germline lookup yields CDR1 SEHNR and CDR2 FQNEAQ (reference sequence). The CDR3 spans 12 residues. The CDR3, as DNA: TGTGCCAGCAGTGGACAGGGAAGCGAGCAGTACTTC. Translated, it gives CASSGQGSEQYF.

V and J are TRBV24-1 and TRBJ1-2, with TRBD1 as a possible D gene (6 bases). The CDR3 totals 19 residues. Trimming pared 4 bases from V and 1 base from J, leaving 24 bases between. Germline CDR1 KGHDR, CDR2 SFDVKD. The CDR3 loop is CATSDSGPTTGLNNYGYTF. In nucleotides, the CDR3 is TGTGCCACCAGTGACTCTGGCCCAACGACAGGATTAAATAACTATGGCTACACCTTC.

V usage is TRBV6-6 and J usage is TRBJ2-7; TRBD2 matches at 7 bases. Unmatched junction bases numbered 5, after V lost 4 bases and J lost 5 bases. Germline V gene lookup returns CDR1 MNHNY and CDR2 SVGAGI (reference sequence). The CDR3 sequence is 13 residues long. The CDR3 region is CASSLEGTNEQYF. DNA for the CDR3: TGTGCCAGCAGTTTGGAGGGGACTAACGAGCAGTACTTC.

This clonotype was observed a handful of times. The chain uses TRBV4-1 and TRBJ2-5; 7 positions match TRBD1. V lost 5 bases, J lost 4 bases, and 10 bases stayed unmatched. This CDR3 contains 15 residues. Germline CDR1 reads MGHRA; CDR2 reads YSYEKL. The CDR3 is CASSASGTERETQYF. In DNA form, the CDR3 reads TGCGCCAGCAGCGCGTCCGGGACAGAACGAGAGACCCAGTACTTC.

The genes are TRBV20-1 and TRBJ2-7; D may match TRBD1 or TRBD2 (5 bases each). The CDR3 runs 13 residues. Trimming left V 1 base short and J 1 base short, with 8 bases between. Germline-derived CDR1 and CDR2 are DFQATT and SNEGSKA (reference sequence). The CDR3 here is CSARVGRSYEQYF. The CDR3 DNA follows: TGCAGTGCTAGAGTGGGACGGTCCTACGAGCAGTACTTC.

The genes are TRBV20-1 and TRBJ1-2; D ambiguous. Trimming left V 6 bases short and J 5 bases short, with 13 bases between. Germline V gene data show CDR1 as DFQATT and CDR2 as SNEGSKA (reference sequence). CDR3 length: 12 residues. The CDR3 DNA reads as TGCAGTGCCCCCGTGGCAGGTTATGGCTACACCTTC. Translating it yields CSAPVAGYGYTF.

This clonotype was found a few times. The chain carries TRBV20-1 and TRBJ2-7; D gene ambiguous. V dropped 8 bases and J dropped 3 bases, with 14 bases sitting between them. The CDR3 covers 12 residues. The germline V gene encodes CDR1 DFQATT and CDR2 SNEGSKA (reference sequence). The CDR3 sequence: CSSGPARYEQYF. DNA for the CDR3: TGCAGTTCAGGCCCTGCCCGCTACGAGCAGTACTTC.

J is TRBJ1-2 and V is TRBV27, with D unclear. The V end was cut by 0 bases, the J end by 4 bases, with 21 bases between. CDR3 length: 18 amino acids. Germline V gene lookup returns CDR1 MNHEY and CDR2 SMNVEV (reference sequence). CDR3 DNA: TGTGCCAGCAGTTTATCAGGGCCGTTCAGTTCGATAACCTATGGCTACACCTTC. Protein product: CASSLSGPFSSITYGYTF.

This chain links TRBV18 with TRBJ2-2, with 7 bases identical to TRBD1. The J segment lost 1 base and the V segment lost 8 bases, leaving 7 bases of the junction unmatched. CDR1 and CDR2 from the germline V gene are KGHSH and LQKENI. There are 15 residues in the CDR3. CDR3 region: CASGAGTVNTGELFF. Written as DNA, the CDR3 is TGTGCCAGCGGCGCCGGGACAGTGAACACCGGGGAGCTGTTTTTT.

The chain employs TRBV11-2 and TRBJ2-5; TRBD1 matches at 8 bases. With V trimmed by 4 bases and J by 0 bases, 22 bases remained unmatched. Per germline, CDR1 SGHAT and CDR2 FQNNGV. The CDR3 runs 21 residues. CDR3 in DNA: TGTGCCAGCAGCTCGGAGTGGTGGAAGACAGGGGACTTTTTGTACCAAGAGACCCAGTACTTC. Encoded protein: CASSSEWWKTGDFLYQETQYF.

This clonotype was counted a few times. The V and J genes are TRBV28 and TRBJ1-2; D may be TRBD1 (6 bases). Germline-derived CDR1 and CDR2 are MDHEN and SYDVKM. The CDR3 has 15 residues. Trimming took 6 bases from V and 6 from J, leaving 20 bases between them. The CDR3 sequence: CASSIDVFGGNGYTF. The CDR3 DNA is TGTGCCAGCAGCATAGACGTTTTCGGGGGCAATGGCTACACCTTC.

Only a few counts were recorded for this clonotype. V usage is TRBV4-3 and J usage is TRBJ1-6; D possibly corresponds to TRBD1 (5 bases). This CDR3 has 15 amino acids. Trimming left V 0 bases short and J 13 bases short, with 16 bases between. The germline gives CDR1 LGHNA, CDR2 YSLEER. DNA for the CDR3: TGCGCCAGCAGCCAAGATTGGGGACGGACGATGCCCCTCCACTTT. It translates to CASSQDWGRTMPLHF.

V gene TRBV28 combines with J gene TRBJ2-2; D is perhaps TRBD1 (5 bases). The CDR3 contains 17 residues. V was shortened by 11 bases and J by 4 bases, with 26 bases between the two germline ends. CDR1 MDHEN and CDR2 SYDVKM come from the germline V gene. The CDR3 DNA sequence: TGTGCCGCGCTTCCGTTTGGGGCCTCGTTAATCACCGGGGAGCTGTTTTTT. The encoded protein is CAALPFGASLITGELFF.

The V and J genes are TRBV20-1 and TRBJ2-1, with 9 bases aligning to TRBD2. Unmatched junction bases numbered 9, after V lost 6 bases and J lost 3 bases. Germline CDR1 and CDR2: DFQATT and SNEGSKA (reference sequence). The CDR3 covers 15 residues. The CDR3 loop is CSAHSGGPLYNEQFF. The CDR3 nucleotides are TGCAGTGCCCATAGCGGGGGCCCCCTCTACAATGAGCAGTTCTTC.

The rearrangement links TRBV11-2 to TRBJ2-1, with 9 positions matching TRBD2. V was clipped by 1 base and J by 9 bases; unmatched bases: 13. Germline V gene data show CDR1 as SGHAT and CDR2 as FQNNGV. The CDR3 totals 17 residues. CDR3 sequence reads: CASSLVSLGTSMIEQFF. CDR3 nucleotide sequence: TGTGCCAGCAGCTTAGTATCTCTCGGGACTAGCATGATTGAGCAGTTCTTC.

CDR3 loop: CAISGRNNYGYTF. The DNA for the CDR3 is TGTGCCATCAGTGGAAGGAACAACTATGGCTACACCTTC. This chain joins TRBV10-3 and TRBJ1-2, with no clear D. The CDR3 is 13 residues long. Trimming took off 4 bases at V and 2 bases at J, with 8 bases between the two ends. From germline, CDR1 is ENHRY and CDR2 SYGVKD.

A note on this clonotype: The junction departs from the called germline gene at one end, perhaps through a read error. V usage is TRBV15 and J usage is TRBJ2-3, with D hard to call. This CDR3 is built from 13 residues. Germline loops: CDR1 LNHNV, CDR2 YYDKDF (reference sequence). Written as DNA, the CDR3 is TGTGTCACCAGCAGAGATGGATTCAATACGCAGTATTTT. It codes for CVTSRDGFNTQYF.

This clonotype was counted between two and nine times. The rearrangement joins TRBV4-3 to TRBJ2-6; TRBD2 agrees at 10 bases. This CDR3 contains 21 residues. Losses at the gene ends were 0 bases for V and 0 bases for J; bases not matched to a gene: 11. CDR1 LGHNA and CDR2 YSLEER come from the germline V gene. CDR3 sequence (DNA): TGCGCCAGCAGCCAAGAGATCTCTAGCGGGGGTTCCTTCTCTGGGGCCAACGTCCTGACTTTC. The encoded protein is CASSQEISSGGSFSGANVLTF.

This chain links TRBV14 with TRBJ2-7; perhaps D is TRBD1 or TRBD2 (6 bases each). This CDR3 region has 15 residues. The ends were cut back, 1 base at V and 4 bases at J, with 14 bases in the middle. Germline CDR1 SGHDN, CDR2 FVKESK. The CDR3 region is CASSQGWGAMYEQYF. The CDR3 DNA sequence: TGTGCCAGCAGCCAAGGTTGGGGGGCAATGTACGAGCAGTACTTC.

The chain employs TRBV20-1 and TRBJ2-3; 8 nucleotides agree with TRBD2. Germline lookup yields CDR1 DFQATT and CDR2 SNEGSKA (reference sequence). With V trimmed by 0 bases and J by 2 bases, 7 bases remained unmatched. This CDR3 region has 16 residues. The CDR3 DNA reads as TGCAGTGCTAGAGAAACCCGGGGGGGGCTCACAGATACGCAGTATTTT. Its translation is CSARETRGGLTDTQYF.

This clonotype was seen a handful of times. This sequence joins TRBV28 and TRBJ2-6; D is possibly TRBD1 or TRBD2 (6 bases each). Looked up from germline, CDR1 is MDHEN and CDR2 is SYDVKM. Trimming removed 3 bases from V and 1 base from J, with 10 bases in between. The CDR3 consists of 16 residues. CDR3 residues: CASSLGGMSGANVLTF. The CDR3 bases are TGTGCCAGCAGTTTGGGGGGCATGTCTGGGGCCAACGTCCTGACTTTC.